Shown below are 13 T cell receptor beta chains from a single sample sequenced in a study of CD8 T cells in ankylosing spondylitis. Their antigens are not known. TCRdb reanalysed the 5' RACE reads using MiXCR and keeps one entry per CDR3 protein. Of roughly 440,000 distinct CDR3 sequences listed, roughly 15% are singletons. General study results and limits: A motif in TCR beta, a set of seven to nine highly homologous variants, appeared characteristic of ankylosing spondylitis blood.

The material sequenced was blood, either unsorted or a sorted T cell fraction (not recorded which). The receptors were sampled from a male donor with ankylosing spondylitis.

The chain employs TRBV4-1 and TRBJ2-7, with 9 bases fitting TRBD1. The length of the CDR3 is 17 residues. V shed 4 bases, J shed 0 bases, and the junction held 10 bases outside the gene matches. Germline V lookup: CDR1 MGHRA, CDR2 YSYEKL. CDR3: CASSRSGQGMSSYEQYF. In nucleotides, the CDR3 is TGCGCCAGCAGCCGATCCGGACAGGGGATGAGCTCCTACGAGCAGTACTTC.

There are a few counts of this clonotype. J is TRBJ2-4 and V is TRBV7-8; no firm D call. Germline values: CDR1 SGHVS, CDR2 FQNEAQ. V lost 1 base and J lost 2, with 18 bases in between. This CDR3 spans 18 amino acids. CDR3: CASSLESLRAWSKNIQYF. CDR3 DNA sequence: TGTGCCAGCAGCTTAGAGTCATTAAGGGCCTGGTCCAAAAACATTCAGTACTTC.

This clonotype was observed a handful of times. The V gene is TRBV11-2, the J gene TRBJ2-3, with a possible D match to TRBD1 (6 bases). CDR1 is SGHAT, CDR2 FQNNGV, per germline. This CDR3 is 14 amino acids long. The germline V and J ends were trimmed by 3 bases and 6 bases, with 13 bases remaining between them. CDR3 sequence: CASSLTQGQDTQYF. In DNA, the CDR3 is TGTGCCAGCAGCTTGACCCAGGGGCAGGATACGCAGTATTTT.

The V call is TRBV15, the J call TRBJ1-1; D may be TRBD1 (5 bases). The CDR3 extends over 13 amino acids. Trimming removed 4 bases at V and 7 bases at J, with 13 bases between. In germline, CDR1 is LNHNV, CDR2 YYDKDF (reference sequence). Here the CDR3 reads CATSKGPLDEAFF. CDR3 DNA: TGTGCCACCAGCAAGGGACCGCTGGATGAAGCTTTCTTT.

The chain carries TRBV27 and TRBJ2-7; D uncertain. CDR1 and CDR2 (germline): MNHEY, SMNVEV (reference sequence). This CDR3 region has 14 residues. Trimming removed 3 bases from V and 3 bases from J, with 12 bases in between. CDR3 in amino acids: CASSFGVSHYEQYF. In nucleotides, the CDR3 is TGTGCCAGCAGTTTCGGAGTTAGCCACTACGAGCAGTACTTC.

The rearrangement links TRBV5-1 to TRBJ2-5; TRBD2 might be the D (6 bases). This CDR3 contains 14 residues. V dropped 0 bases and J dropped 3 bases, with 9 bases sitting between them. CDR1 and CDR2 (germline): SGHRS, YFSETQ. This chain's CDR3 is CASSLGTKEETQYF. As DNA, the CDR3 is TGCGCCAGCAGCTTGGGGACTAAGGAAGAGACCCAGTACTTC. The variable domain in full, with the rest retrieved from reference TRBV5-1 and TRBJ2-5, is KAGVTQTPRYLIKTRGQQVTLSCSPISGHRSVSWYQQTPGQGLQFLFEYFSETQRNKGNFPGRFSGRQFSNSRSEMNVSTLELGDSALYLCASSLGTKEETQYFGPGTRLLVL.

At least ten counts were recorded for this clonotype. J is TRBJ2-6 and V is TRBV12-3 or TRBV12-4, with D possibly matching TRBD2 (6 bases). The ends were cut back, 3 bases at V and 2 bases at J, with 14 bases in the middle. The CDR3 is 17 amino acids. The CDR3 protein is CASSFSSRGTGANVLTF. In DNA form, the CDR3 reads TGTGCCAGCAGTTTTTCCTCACGCGGGACTGGGGCCAACGTCCTGACTTTC.

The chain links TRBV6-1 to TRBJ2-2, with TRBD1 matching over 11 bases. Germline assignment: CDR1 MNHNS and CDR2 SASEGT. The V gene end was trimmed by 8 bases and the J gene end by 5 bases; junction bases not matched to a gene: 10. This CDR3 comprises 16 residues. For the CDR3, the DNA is TGTGCCAGCCGCCCCCCCGGGACAGGGGGAACCGGGGAGCTGTTTTTT. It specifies CASRPPGTGGTGELFF.

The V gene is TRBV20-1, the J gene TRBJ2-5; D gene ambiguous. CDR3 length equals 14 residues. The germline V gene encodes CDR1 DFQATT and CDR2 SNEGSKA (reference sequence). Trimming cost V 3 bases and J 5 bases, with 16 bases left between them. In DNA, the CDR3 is TGCAGTGCTAGGGTATCGGCAAAAGAGGAGACCCAGTACTTC. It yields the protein CSARVSAKEETQYF.

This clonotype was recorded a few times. The CDR3 reads CSADRLGVYEQYF. DNA for the CDR3: TGCAGTGCTGACAGGTTGGGGGTCTACGAGCAGTACTTC. The chain has TRBV20-1 and TRBJ2-7; D perhaps matches TRBD1 (6 bases). With 5 bases removed from V and 3 bases from J, the gap between germline ends came to 14 bases. The germline CDR1 and CDR2 sequences are DFQATT and SNEGSKA (reference sequence). This CDR3 spans 13 amino acids.

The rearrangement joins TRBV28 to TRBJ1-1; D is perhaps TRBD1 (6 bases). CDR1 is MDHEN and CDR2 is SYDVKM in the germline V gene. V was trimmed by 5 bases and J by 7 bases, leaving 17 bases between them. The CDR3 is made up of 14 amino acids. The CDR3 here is CASSPSDSWYEAFF. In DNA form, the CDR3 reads TGTGCCAGCAGTCCATCGGACAGTTGGTATGAAGCTTTCTTT.

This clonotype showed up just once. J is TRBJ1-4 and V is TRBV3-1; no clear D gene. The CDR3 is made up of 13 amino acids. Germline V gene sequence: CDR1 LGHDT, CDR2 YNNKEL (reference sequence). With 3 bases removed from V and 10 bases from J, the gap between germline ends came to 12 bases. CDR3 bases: TGTGCCAGCAGCCACGCTGCCCCCGGAAAACTGTTTTTT. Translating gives CASSHAAPGKLFF.

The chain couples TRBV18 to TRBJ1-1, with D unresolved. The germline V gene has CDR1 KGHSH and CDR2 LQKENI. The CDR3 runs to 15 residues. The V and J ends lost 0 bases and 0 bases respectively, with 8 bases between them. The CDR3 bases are TGTGCCAGCTCACCACCAGGGCGGGTGAACACTGAAGCTTTCTTT. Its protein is CASSPPGRVNTEAFF.